The present TCR beta chain was sequenced within a study of blood T cell repertoires in COVID-19. Profiled with immunoSEQ multiplex PCR; TCRdb holds only in-frame clones, not every one. Of under 500,000 clones listed, approximately 90% are singletons. The origin of this receptor is a woman in her twenties or thirties with acute or convalescent COVID-19. What was sequenced was peripheral blood.

The CDR3: CASSFATSGGNYEQYF. The CDR3 DNA follows: TGTGCCAGCAGCTTTGCGACTAGCGGGGGGAACTACGAGCAGTACTTC. This chain uses TRBV11-2 with TRBJ2-7; 13 bases are shared with TRBD2. The CDR3 is made up of 16 amino acids. Germline values: CDR1 SGHAT, CDR2 FQNNGV. V shed 3 bases and J 3 bases; nucleotides not matched to a gene: 5.